Presented here are 10 T cell receptor beta chains from one specimen sequenced in a study of blood T cell repertoires in COVID-19. TCRdb's table, derived via immunoSEQ multiplex PCR, lists solely in-frame clones and lacks some. The table lists roughly 150,000 clones, around 82% of them singletons. The source material was peripheral blood. The receptor set was obtained from a woman of 80 years or more with acute or convalescent COVID-19.

The rearrangement uses TRBV3-1 (or the pseudogene TRBV3-2) and TRBJ1-1, with D possibly TRBD1 on 6 matching bases. The CDR3 spans 14 residues. The germline V and J ends were trimmed by 3 bases and 0 bases, with 8 bases remaining between them. CDR1 is LGHDT, CDR2 YNNKEL, per germline (reference sequence). CDR3 coding DNA: TGTGCCAGCAGCCACCGGACAGTGAACACTGAAGCTTTCTTT. Protein sequence: CASSHRTVNTEAFF.

The gene calls are TRBV28 and TRBJ2-2, with D perhaps matching TRBD1 (6 bases). The CDR3 is 15 amino acids. Deletions cut 7 bases from V and 7 bases from J, with 19 bases between. CDR1 is MDHEN, CDR2 SYDVKM, per germline. The CDR3 sequence is CASTSDSPWGGELFF. In nucleotides, the CDR3 is TGTGCCAGCACCTCGGACAGTCCTTGGGGCGGGGAGCTGTTTTTT. Drawing the rest from reference TRBV28 and TRBJ2-2, the complete variable domain is DVKVTQSSRYLVKRTGEKVFLECVQDMDHENMFWYRQDPGLGLRLIYFSYDVKMKEKGDIPEGYSVSREKKERFSLILESASTNQTSMYLCASTSDSPWGGELFFGEGSRLTVL.

The J gene is TRBJ2-3, the V gene TRBV5-1; a possible D gene is TRBD1 (6 bases). There are 15 residues in the CDR3. Germline assignment: CDR1 SGHRS and CDR2 YFSETQ. V shed 4 bases and J shed 6 bases, with 18 bases lying between them. This CDR3 is CASSTGTPSRDTQYF. The CDR3 nucleotides are TGCGCCAGCAGCACCGGGACACCTTCACGGGATACGCAGTATTTT.

J is TRBJ2-7 and V is TRBV30, with 7 bases aligning to TRBD2. The CDR3 totals 13 residues. V was pared by 2 bases and J by 6 bases, with 7 bases of the junction left unmatched. The V gene's germline CDR1 is GTSNPN and CDR2 SVGIG (reference sequence). In DNA form, the CDR3 reads TGTGCCTGGAGTCACGGAGGCGGGGGCGAGCAGTACTTC. Protein sequence: CAWSHGGGGEQYF.

This sequence joins TRBV6-1 and TRBJ1-4; 9 nucleotides line up with TRBD1. Per the germline V gene, CDR1 is MNHNS and CDR2 is SASEGT. J lost 7 bases, V lost 6 bases, and 3 bases had no gene match. The CDR3 length is 13 residues. CDR3: CASSDRGSEKLFF. The CDR3 DNA follows: TGTGCCAGCAGCGACAGGGGGTCTGAAAAACTGTTTTTT.

A few counts support this clone. This sequence joins TRBV19 and TRBJ2-7; TRBD1 agrees at 9 bases. Germline V gives CDR1 LNHDA, CDR2 SQIVND (reference sequence). V lost 7 bases to trimming and J lost 0 bases; unmatched junction nucleotides: 4. The CDR3 spans 14 residues. The CDR3 DNA is TGTGCCAGTACTGGGACAGGGACCTCCTACGAGCAGTACTTC. This encodes CASTGTGTSYEQYF. The full variable domain, rest sourced from reference TRBV19 and TRBJ2-7, is DGGITQSPKYLFRKEGQNVTLSCEQNLNHDAMYWYRQDPGQGLRLIYYSQIVNDFQKGDIAEGYSVSREKKESFPLTVTSAQKNPTAFYLCASTGTGTSYEQYFGPGTRLTVT.

On this clone itself: One end of the junction varies from germline; a read error may be responsible. This sequence joins TRBV2 and TRBJ1-4, with TRBD1 matching over 9 bases. The germline CDR1 and CDR2 sequences are SNHLY and FYNNEI. The CDR3 is made up of 15 amino acids. The CDR3 reads CASSEVRQGGEKLFF. CDR3 bases: TGTGCCAGCAGTGAAGTGAGACAGGGGGGGGAAAAATTGTTTTTT.

This rearrangement joins TRBV19 to TRBJ2-5; TRBD1 aligns across 11 bases. This CDR3 has 14 amino acids. J was trimmed by 2 bases and V by 6 bases; bases with no gene match: 2. Germline V gene lookup returns CDR1 LNHDA and CDR2 SQIVND (reference sequence). This CDR3 reads CASSRDRGQETQYF. CDR3 bases: TGTGCCAGTAGCCGGGACAGGGGGCAAGAGACCCAGTACTTC.

The chain links TRBV3-1 (or the pseudogene TRBV3-2) to TRBJ1-4; weak D call: TRBD1 (5 bases). The V gene's germline CDR1 is LGHDT and CDR2 YNNKEL (reference sequence). This CDR3 spans 14 amino acids. V lost 5 bases, J lost 7 bases, and 14 bases lay in between. The DNA of the CDR3 is TGTGCCAGCAGCGCCTCAGGGTGGGGTGAAAAACTGTTTTTT. It encodes CASSASGWGEKLFF.

The rearrangement uses TRBV9 and TRBJ2-3; TRBD1 agrees at 8 bases. CDR3 length equals 14 residues. Germline loops: CDR1 SGDLS, CDR2 YYNGEE. V lost 7 bases, J lost 5 bases, and 9 bases stayed unmatched. In nucleotides, the CDR3 is TGTGCCAGCGTCAGGGGGCTCAGGGGAGATACGCAGTATTTT. Encoded protein: CASVRGLRGDTQYF.